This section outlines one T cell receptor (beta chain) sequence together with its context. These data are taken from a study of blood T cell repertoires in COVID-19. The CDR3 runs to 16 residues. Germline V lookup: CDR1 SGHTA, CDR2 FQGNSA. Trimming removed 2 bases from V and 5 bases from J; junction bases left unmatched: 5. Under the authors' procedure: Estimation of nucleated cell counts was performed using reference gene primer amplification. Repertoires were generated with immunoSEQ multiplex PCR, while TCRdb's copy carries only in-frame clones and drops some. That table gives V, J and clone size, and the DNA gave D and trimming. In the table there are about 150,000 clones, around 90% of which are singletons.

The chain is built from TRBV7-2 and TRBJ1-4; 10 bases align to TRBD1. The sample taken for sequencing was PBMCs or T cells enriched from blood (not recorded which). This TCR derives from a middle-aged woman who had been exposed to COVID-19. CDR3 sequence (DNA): TGTGCCAGCAGCTTAAGGACAGGGGGTCCGAATGAAAAACTGTTTTTT. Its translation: CASSLRTGGPNEKLFF.